These T cell receptor beta chains were read from a single sample in a study of Graves' ophthalmopathy and Graves' hyperthyroidism. TCRdb re-analysed the multiplex PCR reads in MiXCR, keeping a single row per CDR3 protein. This table holds about 25,000 distinct CDR3 sequences, 48% found once. The sample comprised peripheral blood. These receptors came from an adult woman with stable Graves' hyperthyroidism. Each CDR3 is given with its conserved first and last residue. A D gene is named only where the DNA matches it firmly. Size is stated for part of the rows, as once, few or many counts, or as a class when the clone is expanded.

>TRBD1|TRBJ2-7|many|TRBV28
TGTGCCAGCAGTCTAGGGACAGATCCCTCCTACGAGCAGTACTTC
CASSLGTDPSYEQYF
>TRBD1|TRBJ1-2|few|TRBV9
TGTGCCAGCAGCGCGACAGGGAACTATGGCTACACCTTC
CASSATGNYGYTF
>TRBD1|TRBJ2-1|many|TRBV28
TGTGCCAGCAGTTCCCCGGGACAGGGAAGCCTTGAGCAGTTCTTC
CASSSPGQGSLEQFF
>-|TRBJ2-1|-|TRBV25-1
TGTGCCAGCAGTGCGGGACATAGCAATGAGCAGTTCTTC
CASSAGHSNEQFF
>TRBD2|TRBJ2-5|-|TRBV29-1
TGCAGCGTTGGGAGGAGGGGACTAGCGGATCGAGAGACCCAGTACTTC
CSVGRRGLADRETQYF
>TRBD2|TRBJ2-1|-|TRBV2
TGTGCCAGCAATGAACTAGCGGGCAATGAGCAGTTCTTC
CASNELAGNEQFF
>-|TRBJ1-4|medium-sized|TRBV7-6
TGTGCCAGCAGTTCTGACGGAACAAATGAAAAACTGTTTTTT
CASSSDGTNEKLFF
>-|TRBJ2-6|-|TRBV6-1
TGTGCCAGCAGTGGATCTCACTTAGCTGGGGCCAACGTCCTGACTTTC
CASSGSHLAGANVLTF
>-|TRBJ2-3|-|TRBV19
TGTGCCAGTAGTCTGGGTTCCAGGGCGGGCACAGATACGCAGTATTTT
CASSLGSRAGTDTQYF
>-|TRBJ1-2|medium-sized|TRBV10-3
TGTGCCATCGGCTCCTTAACAGGGTGGGGCTACACCTTC
CAIGSLTGWGYTF
>TRBD2|TRBJ2-3|once|TRBV6-5
TGTGCCAGCACGGGGGGGGATACGCAGTATTTT
CASTGGDTQYF
>-|TRBJ2-1|medium-sized|TRBV6-1
TGTGCCATCCAGGTTTACAATGAGCAGTTCTTC
CAIQVYNEQFF
>-|TRBJ2-3|medium-sized|TRBV9
TGTGCCAGCAGCTTAGGGGGCACAGATACGCAGTATTTT
CASSLGGTDTQYF
>-|TRBJ2-7|-|TRBV5-4
TGTGCCAGCAGCTTGGCTGAGGGACCGTTATACGAGCAGTACTTC
CASSLAEGPLYEQYF
>TRBD2|TRBJ2-7|-|TRBV20-1
TGCAGTGCTAGCTGTCTAGCGGGAGTAAACGAGCAGTACTTC
CSASCLAGVNEQYF
>-|TRBJ1-4|medium-sized|TRBV20-1
TGCAGTGCCAGCGAGGAATCTAATGAAAAACTGTTTTTT
CSASEESNEKLFF
>-|TRBJ1-6|medium-sized|TRBV6-1
TGTGCCAGCAGTGAAGACAGCCCTAATTCACCCCTCCACTTT
CASSEDSPNSPLHF
>-|TRBJ2-4|few|TRBV27
TGTGCCAGCAGTCGAACTATACCGGACATTCAGTACTTC
CASSRTIPDIQYF
>TRBD2|TRBJ2-1|-|TRBV9
TGTGCCAGCAGCCCTCGGCGGACTAGCGGAGTCGGCTCCTACAATGAGCGGTTCTTC
CASSPRRTSGVGSYNERFF
>TRBD1|TRBJ2-3|many|TRBV5-6
TGTGCCAGCAGCTCAACAGGGGGTATCACAGATACGCAGTATTTT
CASSSTGGITDTQYF
>TRBD1|TRBJ1-6|-|TRBV20-1
TGCAGTGCTAGAACCAACAGGGGGCAATCACCCCTCCACTTT
CSARTNRGQSPLHF
>TRBD1|TRBJ2-5|medium-sized|TRBV5-8
TGTGCCAGCAGCTGGACAGGGGAAGAGACCCAGTACTTC
CASSWTGEETQYF